A single sample is the source of the 32 T cell receptor beta chains below, sequenced in a study of T cells in Graves' hyperthyroidism and ophthalmopathy. RNA transcripts provided the source from which TCR beta CDR3 regions were amplified. The TCR CDR3 was amplified in a first-round RT-PCR using the HTBI primer set. TCRdb reprocessed the multiplex PCR reads with MiXCR, giving one entry per CDR3 protein. The sample carries some 400,000 distinct CDR3 sequences, 15% to 20% recorded once. The specimen sequenced was blood. These receptors all come from a woman under 30 with Graves' hyperthyroidism.

This clonotype was observed many times. The chain has TRBV18 and TRBJ2-7; a possible D gene is TRBD2 (6 bases). Germline loops: CDR1 KGHSH, CDR2 LQKENI. Trimming left V 3 bases short and J 6 bases short, with 12 bases between. The CDR3 covers 13 residues. For the CDR3, the DNA is TGTGCCAGCTCACCGGCAGGGAGGTCCGAGCAGTACTTC. Translating it yields CASSPAGRSEQYF.

This clonotype came up many times. V gene TRBV20-1 combines with J gene TRBJ1-2, with 7 bases fitting TRBD1. Looked up from germline, CDR1 is DFQATT and CDR2 is SNEGSKA (reference sequence). Losses at the gene ends were 6 bases for V and 4 bases for J; bases not matched to a gene: 11. There are 14 residues in the CDR3. In nucleotides, the CDR3 is TGCAGTGCCGTGGGGGACAGCGCTTTCTATGGCTACACCTTC. Translation: CSAVGDSAFYGYTF.

This clonotype was seen many times. The gene calls are TRBV2 and TRBJ1-4, with unresolved D. V shed 2 bases and J shed 4 bases, with 5 bases lying between them. Germline assignment: CDR1 SNHLY and CDR2 FYNNEI. The CDR3 runs 13 residues. CDR3 residues: CASSEQDNEKLFF. For the CDR3, the DNA is TGTGCCAGCAGTGAACAGGATAATGAAAAACTGTTTTTT.

This chain uses TRBV18 with TRBJ1-3; TRBD1 aligns across 9 bases. This CDR3 comprises 16 residues. Germline CDR1 is KGHSH and CDR2 is LQKENI. V was pared by 2 bases and J by 1 base, with 3 bases of the junction left unmatched. CDR3 region: CASSPLQGASGNTIYF. CDR3 DNA sequence: TGTGCCAGCTCACCATTACAGGGGGCTTCTGGAAACACCATATATTTT.

The sample holds many counts of this clonotype. V gene TRBV6-1 combines with J gene TRBJ1-1; D not resolved. The CDR3 spans 13 residues. Germline V gene data show CDR1 as MNHNS and CDR2 as SASEGT. V gave up 6 bases and J gave up 8 bases, with 16 bases separating them. The CDR3 region is CASSPSDLREAFF. The CDR3 nucleotides are TGTGCCAGCAGCCCTTCTGATCTGAGGGAAGCTTTCTTT.

This chain connects TRBV20-1 to TRBJ2-5; the match to TRBD2 covers 8 bases. With V trimmed by 1 base and J by 2 bases, 9 bases remained unmatched. The CDR3 has 16 amino acids. The germline V gene encodes CDR1 DFQATT and CDR2 SNEGSKA (reference sequence). CDR3 in amino acids: CSARGLAPSQQETQYF. Here the CDR3 DNA reads TGCAGTGCTAGAGGACTAGCGCCGTCTCAGCAAGAGACCCAGTACTTC.

This clonotype showed up many times. This chain joins TRBV7-8 and TRBJ2-7; D remains ambiguous. Between the trimmed V and J ends, which lost 2 bases and 0 bases, there was a span of 20 bases. Germline CDR1 is SGHVS and CDR2 is FQNEAQ. The CDR3 runs 18 residues. The CDR3 spells CASSLYRLGRGNSYEQYF. CDR3 bases: TGTGCCAGCAGCTTATATAGGCTCGGCCGCGGTAACTCCTACGAGCAGTACTTC.

This clonotype was observed at least ten times. The chain employs TRBV7-2 and TRBJ1-5; D is ambiguous. V lost 5 bases to trimming and J lost 5 bases, with 10 bases between them. Germline loops: CDR1 SGHTA, CDR2 FQGNSA. The CDR3 extends over 13 amino acids. CDR3 protein: CASSTDRDQPQHF. Written as DNA, the CDR3 is TGTGCCAGCAGCACAGACCGTGATCAGCCCCAGCATTTT.

This clonotype showed up many times. The chain combines TRBV4-1 with TRBJ1-1, with D perhaps matching TRBD1 (6 bases). CDR3 length: 14 residues. From germline, CDR1 is MGHRA and CDR2 YSYEKL. The germline V and J ends were trimmed by 1 base and 2 bases, with 8 bases remaining between them. The CDR3 DNA reads as TGCGCCAGCAGCCAAGGGGGGCTAAACACTGAAGCTTTCTTT. This gives the protein CASSQGGLNTEAFF.

This clonotype has a count of ten or more. The chain joins TRBV2 to TRBJ1-2, with 7 bases that match TRBD1. The V segment lost 2 bases and the J segment 5 bases; nucleotides outside the gene matches: 5. In germline, CDR1 is SNHLY, CDR2 FYNNEI. The CDR3 sequence is 14 residues long. CDR3 protein: CASSERGQLYGYTF. In DNA form, the CDR3 reads TGTGCCAGCAGTGAAAGGGGACAGTTGTATGGCTACACCTTC.

This clonotype was picked up a small number of times. This chain uses TRBV6-2 or TRBV6-3 with TRBJ1-5; TRBD1 matches at 12 bases. The CDR3 contains 18 residues. Trimming cost V 5 bases and J 0 bases; bases outside gene matches: 8. The germline gives CDR1 MNHEY, CDR2 SVGEGT. CDR3 in DNA: TGTGCCAGCAGTCCCGGGACAGGGGGCAGCTATAGCAATCAGCCCCAGCATTTT. It codes for CASSPGTGGSYSNQPQHF.

This clonotype was seen ten or more times. The chain recombines TRBV7-3 with TRBJ1-1; D is possibly TRBD1 (5 bases). CDR1 is SGHTA and CDR2 is FQGTGA in the germline V gene. There are 14 residues in the CDR3. Trimming removed 5 bases at V and 5 bases at J, with 15 bases between. CDR3: CASSDRGRLTEAFF. The CDR3 bases are TGTGCCAGCAGCGACCGGGGCCGGCTTACTGAAGCTTTCTTT.

There are many counts of this clonotype. This chain links TRBV11-2 with TRBJ1-2, with D uncertain. Trimming pared 1 base from V and 8 bases from J, leaving 17 bases between. The germline V gene encodes CDR1 SGHAT and CDR2 FQNNGV. The CDR3 sequence is 15 residues long. The CDR3 sequence is CASSLGTRERKGYTF. The DNA for the CDR3 is TGTGCCAGCAGCTTAGGAACCCGGGAAAGGAAGGGCTACACCTTC.

A remark on this clonotype: The junction shows a germline mismatch at one end, possibly a read error. The J gene is TRBJ2-5, the V gene TRBV6-5, with D unclear. Germline assignment: CDR1 MNHEY and CDR2 SVGAGI. CDR3 length: 12 amino acids. CDR3 residues: CAISSSQETQYF. In DNA form, the CDR3 reads TGTGCCATCAGTTCCAGCCAAGAGACCCAGTACTTC.

This clonotype was counted many times. The gene calls are TRBV2 and TRBJ1-3; 8 positions match TRBD1. Trimming took 7 bases from V and 2 from J; bases not matched to a gene: 10. The CDR3 extends over 16 amino acids. CDR1 is SNHLY and CDR2 is FYNNEI in the germline V gene. CDR3 DNA: TGTGCCAGCACCTTAAGACAGGGGATCGCTGGAAACACCATATATTTT. Translated, it gives CASTLRQGIAGNTIYF.

The chain combines TRBV28 with TRBJ2-7; the match to TRBD1 covers 12 bases. CDR3 length equals 15 residues. The V gene's germline CDR1 is MDHEN and CDR2 SYDVKM. The V and J ends lost 2 bases and 7 bases, in that order; junction bases with no gene match: 6. CDR3 DNA sequence: TGTGCCAGCAGTTTAGGGGGACAGGGGGCACGGGAGCAGTACTTC. As protein: CASSLGGQGAREQYF.

This clonotype showed up many times. The rearrangement uses TRBV12-3 or TRBV12-4 and TRBJ1-5; a possible D gene is TRBD1 (5 bases). This CDR3 region has 13 residues. V lost 6 bases, J lost 2 bases, and 8 bases lay in between. The CDR3 nucleotides are TGTGCCAGCAGAGAAGGGGGCAATCAGCCCCAGCATTTT. Its translation: CASREGGNQPQHF.

This clonotype turned up a few times. The chain recombines TRBV6-5 with TRBJ1-3, with 9 bases matching TRBD1. Losses at the gene ends were 4 bases for V and 2 bases for J; bases not matched to a gene: 3. Germline V lookup: CDR1 MNHEY, CDR2 SVGAGI. This CDR3 spans 15 amino acids. The CDR3 bases are TGTGCCAGCAGTTCACAGGGGGCCGCTGGAAACACCATATATTTT. As protein: CASSSQGAAGNTIYF.

This clonotype has a count of ten or more. The rearrangement joins TRBV18 to TRBJ1-1; D is unclear. CDR1 is KGHSH and CDR2 is LQKENI in the germline V gene. The CDR3 runs 15 residues. V was pared by 4 bases and J by 0 bases, with 12 bases between. CDR3 in DNA: TGTGCCAGCTCACAAGAACAGAGAATGAACACTGAAGCTTTCTTT. This translates into CASSQEQRMNTEAFF.

This clonotype was seen a few times. This rearrangement joins TRBV4-1 to TRBJ2-2; D perhaps matches TRBD2 (5 bases). Germline CDR1 MGHRA, CDR2 YSYEKL. Between the trimmed V and J ends, which lost 0 bases and 2 bases, there was a span of 16 bases. The CDR3 length is 18 residues. CDR3 DNA sequence: TGCGCCAGCAGCCAAGATGGGCCTCGGGATTTAAACACCGGGGAGCTGTTTTTT. Translation gives CASSQDGPRDLNTGELFF.

Comments on this clonotype: A much larger clone lies a single base off, so this may be a read error. The chain employs TRBV6-5 and TRBJ1-6; maybe TRBD1 (5 bases). Germline V gene data show CDR1 as MNHEY and CDR2 as SVGAGI. This CDR3 contains 13 residues. V was clipped by 2 bases and J by 8 bases, with 7 bases between them. CDR3 nucleotide sequence: TGTGCCAGCAGTTACGGGGGTGATTCACCCCTCCACTTT. Its protein product is CASSYGGDSPLHF.

This clonotype turned up a few times. The V gene is TRBV5-5, the J gene TRBJ1-5; maybe TRBD1 (5 bases). The CDR3 is made up of 16 amino acids. V was shortened by 0 bases and J by 2 bases, with 12 bases between the two germline ends. CDR1 SGHKS and CDR2 YYEKEE come from the germline V gene (reference sequence). In nucleotides, the CDR3 is TGTGCCAGCAGCTTGGTATGGGGGTTTGGCAATCAGCCCCAGCATTTT. Translating gives CASSLVWGFGNQPQHF.

This clonotype has ten or more counts. The chain is built from TRBV19 and TRBJ1-5, with D hard to call. The CDR3 sequence is 15 residues long. The germline V gene has CDR1 LNHDA and CDR2 SQIVND (reference sequence). The germline V and J ends were trimmed by 0 bases and 6 bases, with 12 bases remaining between them. CDR3 protein: CASSIDFGGGQPQHF. CDR3 nucleotides: TGTGCCAGTAGTATAGATTTTGGAGGCGGTCAGCCCCAGCATTTT.

This clonotype showed up many times. J is TRBJ1-2 and V is TRBV2; 7 positions match TRBD1. The CDR3 contains 13 residues. The germline V gene has CDR1 SNHLY and CDR2 FYNNEI. The junction had 6 bases not matched to a gene; V was cut back by 8 bases and J by 3 bases. CDR3 DNA sequence: TGTGCCAGCTCGACAGGGAAGCACTATGGCTACACCTTC. This sequence encodes CASSTGKHYGYTF. Filled out from reference TRBV2 and TRBJ1-2, the complete variable domain reads EPEVTQTPSHQVTQMGQEVILRCVPISNHLYFYWYRQILGQKVEFLVSFYNNEISEKSEIFDDQFSVERPDGSNFTLKIRSTKLEDSAMYFCASSTGKHYGYTFGSGTRLTVV.

This clonotype was seen repeatedly, ten times or more. The rearrangement links TRBV28 to TRBJ2-7; 13 bases align to TRBD2. The V segment lost 6 bases and the J segment 2 bases; nucleotides outside the gene matches: 4. This CDR3 has 15 amino acids. Germline loops: CDR1 MDHEN, CDR2 SYDVKM. CDR3 in amino acids: CASSLGLAGTYEQYF. The CDR3 region has the DNA TGTGCCAGCAGCTTGGGACTAGCGGGGACCTACGAGCAGTACTTC.

The sample holds many counts of this clonotype. The chain recombines TRBV12-3 or TRBV12-4 with TRBJ1-5, with D uncertain. The CDR3 has 15 residues. Deletions cut 2 bases from V and 3 bases from J, with 11 bases between. The CDR3, as DNA: TGTGCCAGCAGTTTATATCGGACGGACAATCAGCCCCAGCATTTT. Its translation is CASSLYRTDNQPQHF.

The V and J genes are TRBV2 and TRBJ1-5, with D tentatively TRBD1 (6 bases). In germline, CDR1 is SNHLY, CDR2 FYNNEI. This CDR3 has 14 amino acids. V lost 6 bases and J 8 bases, leaving 17 bases between the germline ends. The CDR3 DNA is TGTGCCAGCAGAAGGGACAAGGGCCTGGAGCCCCAGCATTTT. Amino acid sequence: CASRRDKGLEPQHF.

This clonotype was observed many times. This chain uses TRBV2 with TRBJ1-2; D gene ambiguous. The V gene's germline CDR1 is SNHLY and CDR2 FYNNEI. CDR3 size: 11 residues. V dropped 5 bases and J dropped 7 bases, with 8 bases sitting between them. In DNA, the CDR3 is TGTGCCAGCAGTCGAGTTGGTGGCTACACCTTC. Its translation: CASSRVGGYTF. Full variable domain (outside the CDR3, taken from reference TRBV2 and TRBJ1-2): EPEVTQTPSHQVTQMGQEVILRCVPISNHLYFYWYRQILGQKVEFLVSFYNNEISEKSEIFDDQFSVERPDGSNFTLKIRSTKLEDSAMYFCASSRVGGYTFGSGTRLTVV.

This clonotype was detected ten times or more. This chain joins TRBV30 and TRBJ2-7; 7 bases map to TRBD1. Germline V gene lookup returns CDR1 GTSNPN and CDR2 SVGIG (reference sequence). The CDR3 extends over 15 amino acids. The junction had 9 bases not matched to a gene; V was cut back by 2 bases and J by 2 bases. CDR3 in amino acids: CAWSFKTGSPYEQYF. CDR3 DNA sequence: TGTGCCTGGAGTTTCAAGACAGGGAGCCCCTACGAGCAGTACTTC.

This clonotype has ten or more counts. V usage is TRBV6-1 and J usage is TRBJ2-6; tentatively, D is TRBD2 (5 bases). V gave up 1 base and J gave up 0 bases, with 7 bases separating them. Germline CDR1 MNHNS, CDR2 SASEGT. The CDR3 extends over 16 amino acids. The CDR3 spells CASSEDEGSGANVLTF. The CDR3 DNA reads TGTGCCAGCAGTGAAGATGAGGGCTCTGGGGCCAACGTCCTGACTTTC.

The table lists this clonotype with many counts. The V call is TRBV24-1, the J call TRBJ2-2; D is possibly TRBD1 (5 bases). This CDR3 spans 13 amino acids. V was trimmed by 4 bases and J by 5 bases, leaving 7 bases between them. The V gene's germline CDR1 is KGHDR and CDR2 SFDVKD. The CDR3, as DNA: TGTGCCACCAGTGACCGACAGACCGGGGAGCTGTTTTTT. Its translation: CATSDRQTGELFF.

The sample holds many counts of this clonotype. The V and J genes are TRBV24-1 and TRBJ1-1; 9 nucleotides align to TRBD1. Germline trimming cut 4 bases from V and 5 bases from J; bases unmatched to any gene: 7. The CDR3 totals 15 residues. The germline CDR1 and CDR2 sequences are KGHDR and SFDVKD. The chain's CDR3 is CATSEPGQGTTEAFF. CDR3 in DNA: TGTGCCACCAGTGAACCCGGACAGGGGACAACTGAAGCTTTCTTT.